Below are 29 T cell receptor beta chains sequenced from a single sample in a study of blood T cell repertoires in COVID-19. This table comes from immunoSEQ multiplex PCR, and its TCRdb copy is limited to in-frame clones, with some not included. The table lists approximately 100,000 clones, roughly 80% of them singletons. Material: peripheral blood. The receptors stem from a man in his 70s with active or convalescent COVID-19.

This sequence joins TRBV28 and TRBJ1-1; D might be TRBD1 (5 bases). V gave up 4 bases and J gave up 2 bases, with 14 bases separating them. The CDR3 is made up of 15 amino acids. CDR1 and CDR2 (germline): MDHEN, SYDVKM. The CDR3 region is CASSYGGVKNTEAFF. The CDR3 bases are TGTGCCAGCAGTTACGGAGGGGTAAAAAACACTGAAGCTTTCTTT.

The chain links TRBV19 to TRBJ2-6; D is possibly TRBD1 (6 bases). V dropped 3 bases and J dropped 0 bases, with 12 bases sitting between them. The CDR3 runs to 17 residues. Germline CDR1 LNHDA, CDR2 SQIVND (reference sequence). The CDR3 protein is CASSMGAFSSGANVLTF. CDR3 coding DNA: TGTGCCAGTAGTATGGGGGCCTTCTCCTCTGGGGCCAACGTCCTGACTTTC. The whole variable domain, remainder taken from reference TRBV19 and TRBJ2-6, is DGGITQSPKYLFRKEGQNVTLSCEQNLNHDAMYWYRQDPGQGLRLIYYSQIVNDFQKGDIAEGYSVSREKKESFPLTVTSAQKNPTAFYLCASSMGAFSSGANVLTFGAGSRLTVL.

The chain uses TRBV6-5 and TRBJ1-1; tentative D call: TRBD1 (6 bases). Germline CDR1 MNHEY, CDR2 SVGAGI. CDR3 length equals 15 residues. V lost 6 bases and J 4 bases, leaving 18 bases between the germline ends. The CDR3 nucleotides read TGTGCCAGCAGGCTGGCCGGGACAAAGGCCACTGAAGCTTTCTTT. Protein product: CASRLAGTKATEAFF.

The chain has TRBV27 and TRBJ1-6; D might be TRBD1 (5 bases). The V gene lost 6 bases and the J gene lost 0 bases, with 12 bases spanning the gap. Germline V lookup: CDR1 MNHEY, CDR2 SMNVEV (reference sequence). This CDR3 comprises 16 residues. For the CDR3, the DNA is TGTGCCAGCAGGGACATCCGAAGCTCCTATAATTCACCCCTCCACTTT. It codes for CASRDIRSSYNSPLHF.

The chain is built from TRBV5-4 and TRBJ2-4, with a tentative D call TRBD1 (6 bases). CDR3 length: 15 amino acids. With 3 bases removed from V and 3 bases from J, the gap between germline ends came to 13 bases. CDR1 SGHNT and CDR2 YYREEE come from the germline V gene (reference sequence). The CDR3, as DNA: TGTGCCAGCAGCTCGGGTGAAGGGGGCAAAAACATTCAGTACTTC. This sequence encodes CASSSGEGGKNIQYF.

The chain links TRBV10-3 to TRBJ2-1; perhaps TRBD2 as D (6 bases). This CDR3 has 19 residues. Trimming removed 0 bases from V and 7 bases from J, with 25 bases in between. Per germline, CDR1 ENHRY and CDR2 SYGVKD. The CDR3 nucleotides read TGTGCCATCAGTGAGTCCACTGGGGACTTTTCGTTCACGGGAAATGAGCAGTTCTTC. It encodes CAISESTGDFSFTGNEQFF.

V gene TRBV30 combines with J gene TRBJ1-1, with D perhaps matching TRBD1 (6 bases). The CDR3 length is 11 residues. From germline, CDR1 is GTSNPN and CDR2 SVGIG (reference sequence). V gave up 4 bases and J gave up 9 bases, with 12 bases separating them. The CDR3 loop reads CAWTYREKAFF. The CDR3 DNA follows: TGTGCCTGGACTTACAGGGAAAAAGCTTTCTTT. The full variable domain, in which reference TRBV30 and TRBJ1-1 provide the parts outside the CDR3, is SQTIHQWPATLVQPVGSPLSLECTVEGTSNPNLYWYRQAAGRGLQLLFYSVGIGQISSEVPQNLSASRPQDRQFILSSKKLLLSDSGFYLCAWTYREKAFFGQGTRLTVV.

The chain is built from TRBV18 and TRBJ2-3, with 10 bases lining up with TRBD2. CDR3 size: 16 residues. Trimming removed 2 bases from V and 5 bases from J; junction bases left unmatched: 7. The germline V gene has CDR1 KGHSH and CDR2 LQKENI. CDR3 nucleotides: TGTGCCAGCTCACCATTTCTAGCGGGAGTCCTAGATACGCAGTATTTT. It yields the protein CASSPFLAGVLDTQYF.

This clone was seen more than once but under ten times. V gene TRBV28 combines with J gene TRBJ1-5; D unclear. Trimming pared 5 bases from V and 5 bases from J, leaving 7 bases between. Germline CDR1 reads MDHEN; CDR2 reads SYDVKM. The CDR3 has 12 amino acids. DNA for the CDR3: TGTGCCAGCAGTGTCCGGGATCAGCCCCAGCATTTT. This sequence encodes CASSVRDQPQHF.

The rearrangement uses TRBV6-1 and TRBJ1-5; D unclear. The germline CDR1 and CDR2 sequences are MNHNS and SASEGT. The CDR3 totals 15 residues. V lost 2 bases, J lost 8 bases, and 16 bases lay in between. The CDR3: CASSEINSQVKPQHF. The DNA for the CDR3 is TGTGCCAGCAGTGAAATTAACTCCCAGGTAAAGCCCCAGCATTTT.

The chain joins TRBV3-1 (or the pseudogene TRBV3-2) to TRBJ2-7, with D perhaps TRBD2 (6 bases). CDR3 length equals 13 residues. V lost 8 bases to trimming and J lost 4 bases, with 15 bases between them. Per the germline V gene, CDR1 is LGHDT and CDR2 is YNNKEL (reference sequence). CDR3 DNA: TGTGCCAGCGGGGGGTATGCCGTATACGAGCAGTACTTC. It encodes CASGGYAVYEQYF.

The J gene is TRBJ2-3, the V gene TRBV6-5; D possibly corresponds to TRBD2 (5 bases). Trimming took 6 bases from V and 0 from J, leaving 13 bases between them. The CDR3 sequence is 15 residues long. Germline V gene sequence: CDR1 MNHEY, CDR2 SVGAGI. The CDR3 loop is CASSPPGLSTDTQYF. The CDR3, as DNA: TGTGCCAGCAGCCCCCCGGGGTTGAGCACAGATACGCAGTATTTT.

In its sample, this clone was seen many times. The genes are TRBV11-2 and TRBJ1-5; D is ambiguous. The CDR3 runs 15 residues. CDR1 and CDR2 from the germline V gene are SGHAT and FQNNGV. Deletions cut 5 bases from V and 3 bases from J, with 14 bases between. CDR3 sequence: CASSPGHGNNQPQHF. DNA of the CDR3: TGTGCCAGCAGCCCCGGGCACGGGAACAATCAGCCCCAGCATTTT.

V usage is TRBV6-5 and J usage is TRBJ2-7; the D gene is possibly TRBD2 (5 bases). CDR3 length: 14 residues. V lost 6 bases, J lost 3 bases, and 15 bases lay in between. Germline V gene sequence: CDR1 MNHEY, CDR2 SVGAGI. The CDR3: CASSVLGLIYEQYF. For the CDR3, the DNA is TGTGCCAGCAGCGTACTTGGACTTATCTACGAGCAGTACTTC.

The CDR3 DNA reads TGTGCCAGCAGCTTCCTACAGGGTCCAGATACGCAGTATTTT. Amino acid sequence: CASSFLQGPDTQYF. This sequence joins TRBV14 and TRBJ2-3, with D possibly matching TRBD1 (6 bases). This CDR3 has 14 amino acids. Germline CDR1 is SGHDN and CDR2 is FVKESK. Trimming removed 5 bases from V and 4 bases from J, with 13 bases in between.

The chain joins TRBV5-1 to TRBJ1-2; perhaps TRBD1 as D (6 bases). The germline V and J ends were trimmed by 0 bases and 6 bases, with 12 bases remaining between them. The CDR3 totals 14 residues. CDR1 SGHRS and CDR2 YFSETQ come from the germline V gene. The CDR3 spells CASSLGAGDDGYTF. The CDR3 nucleotides read TGCGCCAGCAGCTTGGGGGCAGGGGATGATGGCTACACCTTC. The full variable domain, rest sourced from reference TRBV5-1 and TRBJ1-2, is KAGVTQTPRYLIKTRGQQVTLSCSPISGHRSVSWYQQTPGQGLQFLFEYFSETQRNKGNFPGRFSGRQFSNSRSEMNVSTLELGDSALYLCASSLGAGDDGYTFGSGTRLTVV.

The chain is built from TRBV2 and TRBJ2-7, with D maybe TRBD2 (5 bases). From germline, CDR1 is SNHLY and CDR2 FYNNEI. CDR3 size: 13 residues. As DNA, the CDR3 is TGTGGCGGGTCAGCGACACTCTCCTACGAGCAGTACTTC. Its translation is CGGSATLSYEQYF.

This rearrangement joins TRBV4-1 to TRBJ2-1; 9 nucleotides match TRBD2. Germline CDR1 is MGHRA and CDR2 is YSYEKL. The CDR3 has 17 amino acids. V trimming: 0 bases; J trimming: 8 bases; junction bases outside the gene matches: 11. The CDR3 bases are TGCGCCAGCAGCCAAGATACATCAAGCGGGAGGAATCATGAGCAGTTCTTC. Its protein is CASSQDTSSGRNHEQFF.

The CDR3 loop reads CASRKTGQLNHEQYF. The CDR3, as DNA: TGTGCCAGCAGGAAGACGGGACAGCTCAATCACGAGCAGTACTTC. The V and J genes are TRBV6-5 and TRBJ2-7, with 7 bases aligning to TRBD1. The V and J ends lost 6 bases and 5 bases, in that order; junction bases with no gene match: 13. In germline, CDR1 is MNHEY, CDR2 SVGAGI. There are 15 residues in the CDR3.

V usage is TRBV9 and J usage is TRBJ2-5, with D perhaps matching TRBD1 (5 bases). CDR1 is SGDLS, CDR2 YYNGEE, per germline. This CDR3 is built from 15 residues. Trimming shortened V by 0 bases and J by 2 bases, and 11 bases separated the two germline ends. The CDR3 loop is CASSVGVGEQETQYF. Written as DNA, the CDR3 is TGTGCCAGCAGCGTAGGAGTAGGGGAACAAGAGACCCAGTACTTC. Complete variable domain (other parts from reference TRBV9 and TRBJ2-5): DSGVTQTPKHLITATGQRVTLRCSPRSGDLSVYWYQQSLDQGLQFLIQYYNGEERAKGNILERFSAQQFPDLHSELNLSSLELGDSALYFCASSVGVGEQETQYFGPGTRLLVL.

The chain combines TRBV19 with TRBJ2-1, with 7 bases identical to TRBD2. The germline CDR1 and CDR2 sequences are LNHDA and SQIVND (reference sequence). The CDR3 consists of 14 residues. V lost 10 bases, J lost 4 bases, and 10 bases stayed unmatched. CDR3: CATRDYSTYNEQFF. CDR3 nucleotide sequence: TGTGCCACCAGGGACTACTCAACTTACAATGAGCAGTTCTTC.

V is TRBV6-1 and J is TRBJ1-5, with unresolved D. Germline values: CDR1 MNHNS, CDR2 SASEGT. This CDR3 contains 14 residues. With 0 bases removed from V and 3 bases from J, the gap between germline ends came to 6 bases. CDR3 region: CASSEASINQPQHF. The CDR3, as DNA: TGTGCCAGCAGTGAAGCGTCCATCAATCAGCCCCAGCATTTT.

This chain links TRBV28 with TRBJ1-3; D unresolved. V lost 5 bases to trimming and J lost 0 bases, with 11 bases between them. Germline-derived CDR1 and CDR2 are MDHEN and SYDVKM. The CDR3 spans 15 residues. The CDR3 here is CASSPPSNSGNTIYF. The CDR3 region has the DNA TGTGCCAGCAGTCCCCCGAGCAACTCTGGAAACACCATATATTTT.

Only a few counts were recorded for this clone. This chain links TRBV18 with TRBJ2-1; 11 nucleotides match TRBD2. CDR1 and CDR2 (germline): KGHSH, LQKENI. V was clipped by 2 bases and J by 12 bases; unmatched bases: 9. There are 15 residues in the CDR3. The CDR3, as DNA: TGTGCCAGCTCACCAAAACTAGCGGGAGAGGGTGTGCAGTTCTTC. It is translated as CASSPKLAGEGVQFF.

The rearrangement joins TRBV11-3 to TRBJ2-1; 8 positions agree with TRBD2. The CDR3 covers 15 residues. The germline gives CDR1 SGHNT, CDR2 YENEEA. Unmatched junction bases numbered 11, after V lost 5 bases and J lost 8 bases. CDR3 nucleotides: TGTGCCAGCAGCCTAAGCGGGAGTCTCGGCCATGAGCAGTTCTTC. Translation gives CASSLSGSLGHEQFF.

V is TRBV5-1 and J is TRBJ1-1; 9 nucleotides line up with TRBD1. The CDR3 loop spans 17 amino acids. V was pared by 0 bases and J by 5 bases, with 11 bases of the junction left unmatched. Germline V CDR1 and CDR2: SGHRS, YFSETQ. The CDR3 spells CASSLAPGTGSGTEAFF. CDR3 sequence (DNA): TGCGCCAGCAGCTTGGCCCCCGGGACAGGGAGCGGAACTGAAGCTTTCTTT.

This clone was counted once. V is TRBV7-2 and J is TRBJ2-1; 13 nucleotides line up with TRBD2. The CDR3 has 16 amino acids. Germline V gene data show CDR1 as SGHTA and CDR2 as FQGNSA. The junction had 10 bases not matched to a gene; V was cut back by 6 bases and J by 8 bases. In DNA form, the CDR3 reads TGTGCCAGCAGTTTGACCGGGACTAGCGGGACTTATGAGCAGTTCTTC. Encoded protein: CASSLTGTSGTYEQFF.

Only a few counts were recorded for this clone. The chain uses TRBV19 and TRBJ2-7; D might be TRBD2 (5 bases). From germline, CDR1 is LNHDA and CDR2 SQIVND (reference sequence). The CDR3 length is 11 residues. Trimming stripped 9 bases from V and 3 bases from J, with 9 bases between. CDR3 nucleotide sequence: TGTGCCAGCTTTCGGGACTACGAGCAGTACTTC. The encoded protein is CASFRDYEQYF. Filled out from reference TRBV19 and TRBJ2-7, the complete variable domain reads DGGITQSPKYLFRKEGQNVTLSCEQNLNHDAMYWYRQDPGQGLRLIYYSQIVNDFQKGDIAEGYSVSREKKESFPLTVTSAQKNPTAFYLCASFRDYEQYFGPGTRLTVT.

This clone came up once. The V call is TRBV11-2, the J call TRBJ2-7, with D unresolved. Germline lookup yields CDR1 SGHAT and CDR2 FQNNGV. Between the trimmed V and J ends, which lost 1 base and 3 bases, there was a span of 4 bases. The CDR3 has 12 residues. CDR3 sequence: CASSLVIYEQYF. CDR3 DNA sequence: TGTGCCAGCAGCTTAGTCATCTACGAGCAGTACTTC.